This T cell receptor (beta chain) was identified in a study of blood T cell repertoires in COVID-19. Study overall: The United States, Italy and Spain were the sources of the acute and convalescent COVID-19 samples. Nucleic acid was either cDNA or gDNA, and it came from T cells, B-cell-depleted T cells, or PBMCs.

In the study's own analysis: Reference gene primer amplification yielded estimated nucleated cell counts. The repertoire was sequenced with immunoSEQ multiplex PCR; TCRdb's copy has only in-frame clones and lacks some. The DNA gave D and trimming, while V, J and clone size come from that table. The sample lists roughly 140,000 clones; 87% were seen once. The CDR3 spans 14 residues. Germline lookup yields CDR1 SNHLY and CDR2 FYNNEI. The germline V and J ends were trimmed by 6 bases and 5 bases, with 14 bases remaining between them. V usage is TRBV2 and J usage is TRBJ2-1; maybe TRBD2 (6 bases). What was sequenced was peripheral blood. This TCR was sampled from a woman aged 55-75 years with active or convalescent COVID-19. The CDR3 is CASRPGLSHNEQFF. The CDR3 DNA reads TGTGCCAGCAGACCGGGACTTAGCCACAATGAGCAGTTCTTC.